A single sample is the source of the 17 T cell receptor beta chains below, sequenced in a study of post-analysis software for immune sequencing data. Whole-study findings and limits: Patients used about 5 TRBV segments, including TRBV5-6, TRBV5-1 and TRBV20-1, more often than controls.

These receptors lack a known antigen. The TCR beta cDNA libraries contained unique molecular identifiers. MiXCR, run by TCRdb on the PCR reads, gives a single entry per CDR3 protein. The sample lists approximately 440,000 distinct CDR3 sequences, less than 45% occurring once. The sample comprised blood. These receptors were collected from a girl between 5 and 17 years old with multiple sclerosis.

The chain uses TRBV7-2 and TRBJ1-4; no definite D call. CDR1 and CDR2 (germline): SGHTA, FQGNSA. The germline V and J ends were trimmed by 5 bases and 0 bases, with 13 bases remaining between them. The CDR3 is 16 amino acids. The CDR3 bases are TGTGCCAGCAGCATGGGTCCTACTCCAACTAATGAAAAACTGTTTTTT. Residues: CASSMGPTPTNEKLFF.

This clonotype was counted a few times. This chain connects TRBV29-1 to TRBJ2-1; 8 bases line up with TRBD1. Per germline, CDR1 SQVTM and CDR2 ANQGSEA. V gave up 7 bases and J gave up 8 bases; unmatched junction bases: 7. The CDR3 is 12 amino acids. The CDR3 here is CSAADRVHEQFF. In DNA form, the CDR3 reads TGCAGCGCCGCGGACAGGGTCCATGAGCAGTTCTTC.

This clonotype was found once. The chain couples TRBV20-1 to TRBJ2-4; D possibly uses TRBD1 or TRBD2 (6 bases each). Trimming cost V 5 bases and J 13 bases, with 27 bases left between them. Germline loops: CDR1 DFQATT, CDR2 SNEGSKA (reference sequence). This CDR3 region has 15 residues. The CDR3 here is CSAGRGGRDTYAQYF. The CDR3 DNA is TGCAGTGCTGGAAGAGGTGGGCGGGACACCTACGCGCAGTACTTC.

The chain couples TRBV15 to TRBJ1-2; D is unclear. CDR3 length: 15 amino acids. Trimming cost V 0 bases and J 0 bases, with 8 bases left between them. The germline CDR1 and CDR2 sequences are LNHNV and YYDKDF (reference sequence). CDR3 bases: TGTGCCACCAGCAGAGATCTGGATCCTAACTATGGCTACACCTTC. This codes for CATSRDLDPNYGYTF.

This clonotype was seen many times. The chain employs TRBV3-1 and TRBJ2-7, with D possibly being TRBD1 (6 bases). Trimming took off 1 base at V and 7 bases at J, with 11 bases between the two ends. In germline, CDR1 is LGHDT, CDR2 YNNKEL (reference sequence). The CDR3 has 13 residues. The CDR3 loop is CASSQAARGEQYF. As DNA, the CDR3 is TGTGCCAGCAGCCAAGCTGCGAGGGGGGAGCAGTACTTC.

The CDR3 is CASRSILPGQGTSEQFF. CDR3 nucleotide sequence: TGTGCCAGCAGGTCTATTCTACCGGGACAGGGGACGAGTGAGCAGTTCTTC. V and J are TRBV5-5 and TRBJ2-1; TRBD1 matches at 10 bases. The ends lost 5 bases at V and 9 bases at J; junction bases unmatched: 17. The CDR3 sequence is 17 residues long. Germline CDR1 is SGHKS and CDR2 is YYEKEE (reference sequence).

The J gene is TRBJ1-1, the V gene TRBV20-1; weak D call: TRBD1 (5 bases). The CDR3 is made up of 12 amino acids. The germline V and J ends were trimmed by 1 base and 5 bases, with 8 bases remaining between them. The germline V gene has CDR1 DFQATT and CDR2 SNEGSKA (reference sequence). CDR3 DNA sequence: TGCAGTGCTAGAGCAGGGTATACTGAAGCTTTCTTT. This translates into CSARAGYTEAFF.

This clonotype was observed a few times. This chain uses TRBV7-9 with TRBJ2-5; D remains ambiguous. The germline V gene encodes CDR1 SEHNR and CDR2 FQNEAQ (reference sequence). The CDR3 consists of 15 residues. Deletions cut 2 bases from V and 1 base from J, with 11 bases between. The CDR3 here is CASSLRFGRQETQYF. The CDR3, as DNA: TGTGCCAGCAGCTTAAGGTTTGGCCGCCAAGAGACCCAGTACTTC.

The rearrangement links TRBV4-1 to TRBJ2-7; 9 bases fit TRBD1. The V segment lost 6 bases and the J segment 2 bases; nucleotides outside the gene matches: 11. The CDR3 covers 16 residues. Germline V gene sequence: CDR1 MGHRA, CDR2 YSYEKL. CDR3 nucleotides: TGCGCCAGCAGGCATATCTTCCGGGACAGGGCCTACGAGCAGTACTTC. Translating gives CASRHIFRDRAYEQYF.

This clonotype has more than one count but fewer than ten. The chain employs TRBV2 and TRBJ2-1; no clear D. Germline CDR1 reads SNHLY; CDR2 reads FYNNEI. V was clipped by 6 bases and J by 13 bases, with 10 bases between them. CDR3 length: 10 residues. The CDR3 loop reads CASRESAQFF. In DNA form, the CDR3 reads TGTGCCAGCAGGGAAAGCGCTCAGTTCTTC.

The rearrangement links TRBV20-1 to TRBJ1-2, with D possibly matching TRBD1 (5 bases). Germline V gene lookup returns CDR1 DFQATT and CDR2 SNEGSKA (reference sequence). The CDR3 sequence is 14 residues long. CDR3 region: CRSALSRDDGGYTF. CDR3 bases: TGCAGATCAGCCCTGAGCAGGGACGATGGAGGCTACACCTTC.

This chain joins TRBV7-2 and TRBJ1-2; D gene ambiguous. CDR3 length: 14 amino acids. Germline V gene data show CDR1 as SGHTA and CDR2 as FQGNSA. V lost 2 bases and J 3 bases, leaving 10 bases between the germline ends. The CDR3 DNA is TGTGCCAGCAGCTTACTTCTAGGGCACTATGGCTACACCTTC. This encodes CASSLLLGHYGYTF.

The chain couples TRBV20-1 to TRBJ2-7; no firm D call. The CDR3 runs to 13 residues. Trimming removed 2 bases from V and 4 bases from J, with 12 bases in between. Per germline, CDR1 DFQATT and CDR2 SNEGSKA (reference sequence). The CDR3 here is CSARHLEEYEQYF. The CDR3 DNA reads TGCAGTGCTAGACATCTCGAGGAGTACGAGCAGTACTTC.

The chain recombines TRBV12-3 or TRBV12-4 with TRBJ2-7, with 9 bases that match TRBD2. V was pared by 0 bases and J by 5 bases, with 8 bases of the junction left unmatched. This CDR3 contains 16 residues. CDR3 nucleotides: TGTGCCAGCAGTTTAGCGCGGTCTAGCGGGAAAGACGAGCAGTACTTC. Its translation: CASSLARSSGKDEQYF.

The J gene is TRBJ2-3, the V gene TRBV5-1, with D tentatively TRBD1 or TRBD2 (5 bases each). The CDR3 runs to 16 residues. V shed 6 bases and J shed 0 bases, with 17 bases lying between them. The V gene's germline CDR1 is SGHRS and CDR2 YFSETQ. The CDR3 spells CASILDGASSTDTQYF. The CDR3 nucleotides read TGCGCCAGCATCCTGGACGGGGCGTCTAGCACAGATACGCAGTATTTT.

This clonotype was observed a few times. V is TRBV4-3 and J is TRBJ2-7, with 9 bases that match TRBD1. Germline CDR1 and CDR2: LGHNA and YSLEER. The CDR3 has 15 residues. J gave up 4 bases and V 5 bases, and 9 bases lay outside the gene matches. For the CDR3, the DNA is TGCGCCAGCAGCTCAACTACAGGGGGCCCTTACGAGCAGTACTTC. This encodes CASSSTTGGPYEQYF.

In its sample, this clonotype was seen a few times. V gene TRBV4-1 combines with J gene TRBJ2-3; D is perhaps TRBD1 or TRBD2 (5 bases each). From germline, CDR1 is MGHRA and CDR2 YSYEKL. The CDR3 sequence is 15 residues long. V lost 0 bases and J 3 bases, leaving 10 bases between the germline ends. This CDR3 reads CASSQDGEGTDTQYF. The CDR3 DNA reads as TGCGCCAGCAGCCAAGATGGAGAGGGGACAGATACGCAGTATTTT.